This T cell receptor (beta chain) was recovered during a study of cytomegalovirus exposure and HLA in healthy donors. V gave up 0 bases and J gave up 4 bases; unmatched junction bases: 8. From germline, CDR1 is KGHSH and CDR2 LQKENI. The CDR3 has 16 residues. Primers for the PCR totalled 60 Vbeta and 13 Jbeta. Repertoires were generated with immunoSEQ multiplex PCR, while TCRdb's copy carries only in-frame clones and drops some. Of about 160,000 clones in the sample, about 80% were seen once. Only a few counts were recorded for this clone. The receptor was derived from a female donor in good health and CMV-seronegative. Sequences were obtained from PBMCs. This rearrangement joins TRBV18 to TRBJ2-7; TRBD1 aligns across 8 bases. CDR3 coding DNA: TGTGCCAGCTCACCACCCAGGACAGGGATATCGTACGAGCAGTACTTC. It specifies CASSPPRTGISYEQYF.